The 26 T cell receptor beta chains in this list originate from one sample, sequenced in a study of T-cell memory formation after mild COVID-19. TCRdb re-derived calls from the 5' RACE reads in MiXCR, one entry per CDR3 protein. The data contain about 100,000 distinct CDR3 sequences, approximately 12% of them singletons. The source material was PBMCs or a T cell subset sorted from them (not recorded which). The receptors here all came from a man aged 18-30 years who had mild COVID-19 (a few samples of this study predate the infection). Cell type and time point are not known.

The table lists this clonotype with a few counts. The chain uses TRBV4-1 and TRBJ1-2; D unresolved. Trimming removed 0 bases from V and 5 bases from J, with 10 bases in between. Germline-derived CDR1 and CDR2 are MGHRA and YSYEKL. The CDR3 runs to 14 residues. The CDR3 reads CASSQDLSPYGYTF. Written as DNA, the CDR3 is TGCGCCAGCAGCCAAGATCTCAGTCCTTATGGCTACACCTTC.

This sequence joins TRBV7-9 and TRBJ1-1, with D possibly being TRBD1 (5 bases). This CDR3 has 14 residues. Germline lookup yields CDR1 SEHNR and CDR2 FQNEAQ (reference sequence). V was cut by 6 bases and J by 0 bases, with 11 bases left in between. Written as DNA, the CDR3 is TGTGCCAGCAGTTCGCAGGGCTTGAACACTGAAGCTTTCTTT. Translation gives CASSSQGLNTEAFF.

This clonotype was picked up a small number of times. The V and J genes are TRBV5-1 and TRBJ1-1, with TRBD1 matching over 10 bases. Trimming at V came to 6 bases and at J to 0 bases, leaving 2 bases not matched to a gene. This CDR3 region has 14 residues. Germline CDR1 and CDR2: SGHRS and YFSETQ. As DNA, the CDR3 is TGCGCCAGCATGACAGGGGGCATGAACACTGAAGCTTTCTTT. Its protein product is CASMTGGMNTEAFF. The variable domain in full, with the rest retrieved from reference TRBV5-1 and TRBJ1-1, is KAGVTQTPRYLIKTRGQQVTLSCSPISGHRSVSWYQQTPGQGLQFLFEYFSETQRNKGNFPGRFSGRQFSNSRSEMNVSTLELGDSALYLCASMTGGMNTEAFFGQGTRLTVV.

The chain links TRBV19 to TRBJ2-1; D ambiguous. Trimming pared 5 bases from V and 0 bases from J, leaving 11 bases between. This CDR3 spans 15 amino acids. CDR1 and CDR2 from the germline V gene are LNHDA and SQIVND (reference sequence). CDR3 in DNA: TGTGCCAGTAGTTTTAGGTTAAGCTCCTACAATGAGCAGTTCTTC. Amino acid sequence: CASSFRLSSYNEQFF.

The chain uses TRBV6-5 and TRBJ1-1, with 11 bases fitting TRBD1. The CDR3 covers 13 residues. Germline trimming cut 2 bases from V and 11 bases from J; bases unmatched to any gene: 4. From germline, CDR1 is MNHEY and CDR2 SVGAGI. In DNA form, the CDR3 reads TGTGCCAGCAGTTACGGGACAGGGGGTCTGGCTTTCTTT. It encodes CASSYGTGGLAFF.

V gene TRBV12-5 combines with J gene TRBJ2-7; TRBD1 matches at 7 bases. The CDR3 consists of 16 residues. V shed 3 bases, J shed 0 bases, and the junction held 8 bases outside the gene matches. The germline gives CDR1 LGHNT, CDR2 FRNRAP. The CDR3 nucleotides read TGTGCTAGTGGTTTCCGCCTAGGGACAGTCTCCTACGAGCAGTACTTC. Its translation: CASGFRLGTVSYEQYF. Full variable domain (remainder filled in from reference TRBV12-5 and TRBJ2-7): DARVTQTPRHKVTEMGQEVTMRCQPILGHNTVFWYRQTMMQGLELLAYFRNRAPLDDSGMPKDRFSAEMPDATLATLKIQPSEPRDSAVYFCASGFRLGTVSYEQYFGPGTRLTVT.

The chain recombines TRBV14 with TRBJ2-1, with D tentatively TRBD1 (5 bases). V dropped 0 bases and J dropped 4 bases, with 13 bases sitting between them. Germline assignment: CDR1 SGHDN and CDR2 FVKESK. The CDR3 is 16 amino acids. The CDR3 DNA is TGTGCCAGCAGCCAAGATCTCACAGGCCGATACAATGAGCAGTTCTTC. This translates into CASSQDLTGRYNEQFF.

The chain links TRBV5-5 to TRBJ2-3; 8 bases align to TRBD2. V was pared by 4 bases and J by 3 bases, with 10 bases of the junction left unmatched. The germline gives CDR1 SGHKS, CDR2 YYEKEE (reference sequence). The CDR3 spans 16 residues. The CDR3 region is CASSAYLRGETDTQYF. The CDR3 bases are TGTGCCAGCAGCGCCTACTTGCGGGGGGAAACAGATACGCAGTATTTT. Combining the CDR3 with reference TRBV5-5 and TRBJ2-3 gives the whole variable domain DAGVTQSPTHLIKTRGQQVTLRCSPISGHKSVSWYQQVLGQGPQFIFQYYEKEERGRGNFPDRFSARQFPNYSSELNVNALLLGDSALYLCASSAYLRGETDTQYFGPGTRLTVL.

There are many counts of this clonotype. The chain uses TRBV5-1 and TRBJ2-5; D may be TRBD2 (7 bases). The ends were cut back, 4 bases at V and 5 bases at J, with 21 bases in the middle. Per germline, CDR1 SGHRS and CDR2 YFSETQ. This CDR3 region has 16 residues. CDR3 amino acids: CASSLLGGAPQETQYF. The CDR3 region has the DNA TGCGCCAGCAGCCTCTTGGGGGGGGCACCTCAGGAGACCCAGTACTTC.

The chain is built from TRBV4-1 and TRBJ2-5, with 8 bases aligning to TRBD2. Losses at the gene ends were 1 base for V and 7 bases for J; bases not matched to a gene: 5. The CDR3 is 14 amino acids. Germline V CDR1 and CDR2: MGHRA, YSYEKL. Here the CDR3 reads CASSQGGLATTQYF. The DNA of the CDR3 is TGCGCCAGCAGCCAAGGCGGACTAGCCACGACCCAGTACTTC.

This clonotype was seen many times. The V and J genes are TRBV29-1 and TRBJ2-5, with TRBD1 matching 8 bases. The CDR3 has 14 amino acids. Germline V gene sequence: CDR1 SQVTM, CDR2 ANQGSEA. The trim removed 1 base at V and 4 bases at J, leaving 5 bases unmatched. CDR3 sequence: CSVEGRGRGETQYF. The CDR3 region has the DNA TGCAGCGTTGAAGGCAGGGGGCGCGGAGAGACCCAGTACTTC.

The chain is built from TRBV9 and TRBJ2-3, with TRBD2 as a possible D gene (6 bases). In germline, CDR1 is SGDLS, CDR2 YYNGEE. CDR3 size: 15 residues. Between the trimmed V and J ends, which lost 2 bases and 2 bases, there was a span of 12 bases. DNA of the CDR3: TGTGCCAGCAGCGTCCCCGGAGGGTCCACAGATACGCAGTATTTT. Residues: CASSVPGGSTDTQYF.

This clonotype was counted between two and nine times. The CDR3 loop is CASSLVLAGRDTQYF. The CDR3 DNA reads as TGCGCCAGCAGCTTGGTGCTAGCGGGGCGGGATACGCAGTATTTT. This chain links TRBV5-1 with TRBJ2-3; TRBD2 agrees at 9 bases. CDR1 SGHRS and CDR2 YFSETQ come from the germline V gene. The junction had 5 bases not matched to a gene; V was cut back by 0 bases and J by 6 bases. The CDR3 is made up of 15 amino acids.

The chain is built from TRBV9 and TRBJ1-2; D might be TRBD1 (5 bases). V dropped 3 bases and J dropped 6 bases, with 12 bases sitting between them. CDR1 SGDLS and CDR2 YYNGEE come from the germline V gene. The CDR3 sequence is 13 residues long. The CDR3 DNA reads as TGTGCCAGCAGCGCTCCACAGGAGAATGGCTACACCTTC. Translating it yields CASSAPQENGYTF.

V and J are TRBV3-1 and TRBJ2-7; 8 bases align to TRBD2. V dropped 5 bases and J dropped 1; count of bases not matched to a gene: 7. The CDR3 is 15 residues long. The germline V gene encodes CDR1 LGHDT and CDR2 YNNKEL (reference sequence). The CDR3 DNA follows: TGTGCCAGCAGCGCCCGGGGGGGCTCATCCTACGAGCAGTACTTC. This gives the protein CASSARGGSSYEQYF.

The V call is TRBV4-3, the J call TRBJ1-1, with D hard to call. Germline values: CDR1 LGHNA, CDR2 YSLEER. The germline V and J ends were trimmed by 0 bases and 7 bases, with 12 bases remaining between them. The CDR3 has 14 amino acids. CDR3 loop: CASSQDWRTSEAFF. The CDR3 nucleotides read TGCGCCAGCAGCCAAGATTGGAGAACAAGTGAAGCTTTCTTT.

This clonotype was detected only a few times. The chain has TRBV7-9 and TRBJ1-1; D is unclear. V was pared by 1 base and J by 2 bases, with 8 bases between. CDR1 is SEHNR, CDR2 FQNEAQ, per germline (reference sequence). The CDR3 is 14 amino acids. The DNA for the CDR3 is TGTGCCAGCAGCTTAGTGGTCAGAAACACTGAAGCTTTCTTT. It is translated as CASSLVVRNTEAFF.

This clonotype was recorded a few times. The chain employs TRBV20-1 and TRBJ1-2; 8 positions agree with TRBD1. The J segment lost 0 bases and the V segment lost 6 bases, leaving 6 bases of the junction unmatched. CDR1 and CDR2 from the germline V gene are DFQATT and SNEGSKA (reference sequence). The CDR3 is 14 residues long. In DNA form, the CDR3 reads TGCAGTGCCAAGGGACAGGCAGCTAACTATGGCTACACCTTC. Its protein product is CSAKGQAANYGYTF.

The chain employs TRBV20-1 and TRBJ2-3; D gene ambiguous. The CDR3 length is 14 residues. CDR1 and CDR2 (germline): DFQATT, SNEGSKA (reference sequence). Deletions cut 6 bases from V and 0 bases from J, with 13 bases between. This CDR3 reads CSAENQRSTDTQYF. The CDR3 coding sequence is TGCAGTGCCGAGAATCAACGAAGCACAGATACGCAGTATTTT.

This clonotype was picked up many times. The chain joins TRBV5-1 to TRBJ2-7; 8 positions agree with TRBD1. The CDR3 is 14 residues long. V gave up 4 bases and J gave up 3 bases; unmatched junction bases: 6. Germline V lookup: CDR1 SGHRS, CDR2 YFSETQ. CDR3 sequence (DNA): TGCGCCAGCAGCCCGGGGACAGGTGACTACGAGCAGTACTTC. It encodes CASSPGTGDYEQYF.

The chain has TRBV20-1 and TRBJ1-5, with D possibly matching TRBD1 (5 bases). Germline loops: CDR1 DFQATT, CDR2 SNEGSKA (reference sequence). The CDR3 has 13 amino acids. The V end was cut by 3 bases, the J end by 2 bases, with 8 bases between. The CDR3 DNA reads TGCAGTGCTAGTAGGGGCGGCAATCAGCCCCAGCATTTT. Its protein is CSASRGGNQPQHF.

V usage is TRBV10-3 and J usage is TRBJ2-2; 11 bases map to TRBD1. From germline, CDR1 is ENHRY and CDR2 SYGVKD. J lost 6 bases, V lost 10 bases, and 7 bases had no gene match. The length of the CDR3 is 14 residues. The CDR3 loop is CATYGTGGSGELFF. CDR3 nucleotides: TGTGCCACATACGGGACAGGGGGTTCCGGGGAGCTGTTTTTT.

The rearrangement joins TRBV29-1 to TRBJ2-7, with TRBD2 matching over 8 bases. In germline, CDR1 is SQVTM, CDR2 ANQGSEA. The CDR3 loop spans 16 amino acids. V lost 0 bases to trimming and J lost 3 bases; unmatched junction nucleotides: 10. The chain's CDR3 is CSVEEGGPSGHYEQYF. As DNA, the CDR3 is TGCAGCGTTGAAGAGGGTGGGCCTAGCGGGCACTACGAGCAGTACTTC.

This chain links TRBV19 with TRBJ1-1; no clear D gene. V was shortened by 2 bases and J by 11 bases, with 15 bases between the two germline ends. The CDR3 sequence is 13 residues long. CDR1 and CDR2 from the germline V gene are LNHDA and SQIVND (reference sequence). The CDR3 sequence: CASSISAEGGAFF. In nucleotides, the CDR3 is TGTGCCAGTAGTATATCCGCAGAGGGAGGCGCTTTCTTT.

The gene calls are TRBV3-1 and TRBJ2-3; TRBD1 matches 10 bases. CDR1 is LGHDT, CDR2 YNNKEL, per germline (reference sequence). V gave up 3 bases and J gave up 4 bases; unmatched junction bases: 7. The CDR3 is made up of 16 amino acids. The CDR3 is CASSHRDRGFADTQYF. The CDR3, as DNA: TGTGCCAGCAGCCACCGGGACAGGGGCTTCGCAGATACGCAGTATTTT.

The J gene is TRBJ2-7, the V gene TRBV29-1; D remains unclear. V was clipped by 3 bases and J by 4 bases, with 13 bases between them. Looked up from germline, CDR1 is SQVTM and CDR2 is ANQGSEA. The CDR3 length is 13 residues. The CDR3 bases are TGCAGCGTTGATGTAGTTGGAGCTTACGAGCAGTACTTC. The encoded protein is CSVDVVGAYEQYF.